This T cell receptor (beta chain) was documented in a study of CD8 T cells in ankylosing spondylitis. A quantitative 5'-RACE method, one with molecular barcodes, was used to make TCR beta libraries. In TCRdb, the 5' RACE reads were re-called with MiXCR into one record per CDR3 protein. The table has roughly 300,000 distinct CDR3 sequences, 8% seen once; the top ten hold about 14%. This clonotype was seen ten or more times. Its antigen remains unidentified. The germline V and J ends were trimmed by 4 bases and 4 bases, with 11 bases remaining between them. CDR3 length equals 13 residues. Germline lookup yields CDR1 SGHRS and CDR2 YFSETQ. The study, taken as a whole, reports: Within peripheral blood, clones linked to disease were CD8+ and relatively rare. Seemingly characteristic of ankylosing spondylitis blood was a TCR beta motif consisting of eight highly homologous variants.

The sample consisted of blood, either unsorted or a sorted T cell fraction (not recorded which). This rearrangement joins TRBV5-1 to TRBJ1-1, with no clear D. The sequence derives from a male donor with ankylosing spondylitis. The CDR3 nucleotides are TGCGCCAGCAGCGCCGGGTGGGGCACTGAAGCTTTCTTT. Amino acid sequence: CASSAGWGTEAFF.